The rows below give T cell receptor beta chains drawn from one sample of a study of cytomegalovirus exposure and HLA in healthy donors. Clones were sequenced by immunoSEQ multiplex PCR, and TCRdb holds only the in-frame ones, with some missing. The sample shows under 200,000 clones, around 79% of them seen only once. Sequencing was performed on PBMCs. These receptors all come from a woman aged 35 to 49 in good health and CMV-seronegative. Both conserved end residues are trimmed from each CDR3. Fields, in order: clone size, J gene, V gene, CDR3 protein. Expanded clones get a size class; other rows say once, few or many, or leave the size out.

>NA|TRBJ1-5|TRBV5-4
ASSSGQPNQPQH
>NA|TRBJ2-7|TRBV5-1
ASSPDWSSYEQY
>NA|TRBJ2-2|TRBV18
ASSPRGGELF
>NA|TRBJ1-6|TRBV9
ASSVGPISTQRLH
>few|TRBJ2-1|TRBV5-1
ASSYLLAGGPNEQF
>NA|TRBJ2-1|TRBV10-3
AISEDSFDEQF
>NA|TRBJ2-6|TRBV7-8
ASSLTRAGANVLT
>NA|TRBJ2-5|TRBV6-1
ASSDRGETQY
>NA|TRBJ1-1|TRBV5-1
ASSPVRHNTEAF
>NA|TRBJ2-3|TRBV6-1
ASTAGGLGPDTQY
>NA|TRBJ1-2|TRBV7-6
ASSLGSIGYGYT
>NA|TRBJ2-7|TRBV2
ASKKTGPHEQY
>few|TRBJ2-7|TRBV4-1
ASSHLQGQIREQY
>NA|TRBJ1-3|TRBV5-1
ASKENSGNTIY
>few|TRBJ2-1|TRBV7-6
ASSSTSGWTYNEQF
>NA|TRBJ2-7|TRBV5-1
ASSWSPGALTYEQY
>NA|NA|TRBV5-4
ASSSRQAYEQY
>NA|TRBJ1-4|TRBV5-1
ASSLGSGPATNEKLF
>NA|TRBJ1-2|TRBV5-6
ASSPVQTLGTGNVGYT
>NA|TRBJ1-2|TRBV5-1
ASSLGARMNYGYT